This T cell receptor (beta chain) appears in the sequencing data of a study of PD-1 blockade in mismatch repair-deficient tumors. Method: immunoSEQ multiplex PCR; TCRdb's copy keeps in-frame clones and lacks some. The sample yields approximately 38,000 clones, approximately 84% seen once. The CDR3 is made up of 13 amino acids. Trimming took off 5 bases at V and 6 bases at J, with 10 bases between the two ends. The germline gives CDR1 SGHAT, CDR2 FQNNGV. The starting material was peripheral blood, obtained about 81 weeks after starting pembrolizumab. The source of this sequence is an adult with mismatch repair-deficient cancer. The chain combines TRBV11-2 with TRBJ2-2; D remains ambiguous. As DNA, the CDR3 is TGTGCCAGCAGCGCCTCCCCCGCCGGGGAGCTGTTTTTT. It codes for CASSASPAGELFF.